This TCR beta chain is from a study of blood T cell repertoires in COVID-19. Turning to the study itself: COVID-19 samples collected from the United States, Italy and Spain covered acute and convalescent phases. PBMCs, B-cell-depleted T cells, or T cells were the source of the cDNA or gDNA that made up the material.

Original methodology: Nucleated cell number was recorded as an estimate derived from reference gene primer amplification. The method was immunoSEQ multiplex PCR; TCRdb's version includes in-frame clones alone and lacks a portion of them. V, J and clone size were drawn from that table, and D and trimming were deduced from the DNA. The sample includes 80,000 to 95,000 clones, about 86% of them seen just once. Trimming left V 4 bases short and J 0 bases short, with 10 bases between. The CDR3 runs to 15 residues. Germline V lookup: CDR1 SNHLY, CDR2 FYNNEI. The count of this clone is one. The sequencing sample was made of peripheral blood. The sequence was collected from a woman over 75 in a cohort sampled during active or convalescent COVID-19. The V and J genes are TRBV2 and TRBJ2-4, with D possibly matching TRBD2 (5 bases). CDR3 amino acids: CASSVTTLAKNIQYF. CDR3 DNA: TGTGCCAGCAGTGTGACTACCTTAGCCAAAAACATTCAGTACTTC.